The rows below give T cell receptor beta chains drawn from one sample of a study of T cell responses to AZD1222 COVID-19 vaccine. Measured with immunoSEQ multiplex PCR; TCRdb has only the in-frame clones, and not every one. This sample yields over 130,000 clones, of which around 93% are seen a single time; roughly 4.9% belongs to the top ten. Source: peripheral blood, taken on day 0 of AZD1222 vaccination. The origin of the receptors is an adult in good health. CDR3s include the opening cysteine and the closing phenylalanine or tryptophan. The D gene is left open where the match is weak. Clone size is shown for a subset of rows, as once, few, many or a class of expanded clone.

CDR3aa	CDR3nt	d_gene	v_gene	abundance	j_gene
CASSPTSGGNEQFF	TGTGCCAGCTCACCAACTAGCGGGGGCAATGAGCAGTTCTTC	TRBD2	TRBV18	NA	TRBJ2-1
CASSRGSRGGNEQFF	TGTGCCAGCAGCCGTGGGTCCCGGGGAGGCAATGAGCAGTTCTTC	NA	TRBV11-3	NA	TRBJ2-1
CASSLTGTHNQPQHF	TGTGCCAGTAGTTTAACAGGGACACACAATCAGCCCCAGCATTTT	NA	TRBV19	NA	TRBJ1-5
CASSYPEDEQYF	TGTGCCAGCAGTTACCCCGAGGACGAGCAGTACTTC	NA	TRBV6-2/TRBV6-3	NA	TRBJ2-7
CASSTWRVSTDTQYF	TGTGCCAGCAGCACCTGGCGGGTCAGCACAGATACGCAGTATTTT	NA	TRBV7-2	NA	TRBJ2-3
CAREGPSGRQETQYF	TGTGCCAGGGAGGGGCCTAGCGGGAGGCAAGAGACCCAGTACTTC	TRBD2	TRBV2	NA	TRBJ2-5
CSVGSEYEKLFF	TGCAGCGTTGGATCAGAGTATGAAAAACTGTTTTTT	NA	TRBV29-1	NA	TRBJ1-4
CAWSLQGDQPQHF	TGTGCCTGGAGTTTACAGGGAGATCAGCCCCAGCATTTT	NA	TRBV30	NA	TRBJ1-5
CASSLGDSSPHTIYF	TGTGCCAGCAGCTTGGGGGACAGCTCTCCCCACACCATATATTTT	TRBD1	TRBV7-9	NA	TRBJ1-3
CAWRNRAYGYTF	TGTGCCTGGAGAAACAGGGCCTATGGCTACACCTTC	NA	TRBV30	NA	TRBJ1-2
CASSLFSGRAQETQYF	TGTGCCAGCAGTTTATTTAGCGGGAGGGCCCAAGAGACCCAGTACTTC	TRBD2	TRBV28	NA	TRBJ2-5
CASSLRSGGYNEQFF	TGTGCCAGCAGCCTCCGCAGCGGGGGGTACAATGAGCAGTTCTTC	TRBD2	TRBV5-6	NA	TRBJ2-1
CASSSSGLADTGELFF	TGTGCCAGCAGCTCCAGCGGACTAGCGGACACCGGGGAGCTGTTTTTT	TRBD2	TRBV7-2	NA	TRBJ2-2
CASSLEPAGELYEQYF	TGTGCCAGCAGCTTAGAGCCAGCGGGGGAACTCTACGAGCAGTACTTC	TRBD2	TRBV7-6	NA	TRBJ2-7
CASSSTSGGYEQYF	TGTGCCAGCAGCTCTACTAGCGGGGGGTACGAGCAGTACTTC	TRBD2	TRBV5-4	NA	TRBJ2-7
CASSSLNGVGEKLFF	TGTGCCAGCAGCTCCCTCAACGGGGTGGGTGAAAAACTGTTTTTT	NA	TRBV11-2	NA	TRBJ1-4
CAWDLPSYEQYF	TGTGCCTGGGACTTACCTTCCTACGAGCAGTACTTC	NA	TRBV30	NA	TRBJ2-7
CASSELRAGGYSPLHF	TGTGCCAGCAGTGAATTGCGGGCAGGGGGTTATTCACCCCTCCACTTT	TRBD1	TRBV25-1	NA	TRBJ1-6
CASANQGAREAFF	TGTGCCAGCGCCAACCAGGGGGCTAGAGAAGCTTTCTTT	TRBD1	TRBV27	NA	TRBJ1-1
CASSLDTGTDTQYF	TGTGCCAGCAGCTTAGATACGGGTACAGATACGCAGTATTTT	NA	TRBV7-8	NA	TRBJ2-3
CASMTGTHSPLHF	TGTGCCAGCATGACAGGGACGCATTCACCCCTCCACTTT	TRBD1	TRBV6-5	NA	TRBJ1-6
CASSELDGNQPQHF	TGTGCCAGCAGCGAATTGGACGGCAATCAGCCCCAGCATTTT	NA	TRBV7-9	once	TRBJ1-5
CASSYLGAMNSPLHF	TGTGCCAGCAGTTACTTGGGGGCGATGAATTCACCCCTCCACTTT	NA	TRBV6-5	NA	TRBJ1-6
CAWGGYEQYF	TGTGCCTGGGGCGGCTACGAGCAGTACTTC	NA	TRBV30	NA	TRBJ2-7
CARSVDPGGGAYEQYF	TGTGCCCGCAGCGTAGATCCCGGGGGGGGAGCCTACGAGCAGTACTTC	TRBD2	TRBV9	once	TRBJ2-7
CASSSGQGVEKLFF	TGTGCCAGCAGCTCCGGACAGGGAGTCGAAAAACTGTTTTTT	TRBD1	TRBV7-9	NA	TRBJ1-4
CASSLMGQGPYEQYF	TGTGCCAGCAGCTTAATGGGACAGGGACCCTACGAGCAGTACTTC	TRBD1	TRBV7-8	NA	TRBJ2-7
CASSYPLGLDPDTQYF	TGTGCCAGCAGTTACCCCTTAGGACTAGATCCAGATACGCAGTATTTT	TRBD2	TRBV6-2/TRBV6-3	NA	TRBJ2-3
CASSLDSGPRYNEQFF	TGTGCCAGCAGCTTGGACTCGGGACCAAGATACAATGAGCAGTTCTTC	NA	TRBV5-4	NA	TRBJ2-1
CASSPGLTNQPQHF	TGTGCCAGCAGTCCGGGACTCACCAATCAGCCCCAGCATTTT	NA	TRBV6-5	NA	TRBJ1-5
CASSLAWGTDTQYF	TGTGCCAGCAGCTTAGCTTGGGGCACAGATACGCAGTATTTT	NA	TRBV7-2	NA	TRBJ2-3
CASSLGGNTGELFF	TGTGCCAGCAGCTTAGGGGGGAACACCGGGGAGCTGTTTTTT	NA	TRBV11-2	NA	TRBJ2-2
CASSPPGTSGLSSYNEQFF	TGTGCCAGCAGTCCCCCCGGGACTAGCGGGCTTAGCTCCTACAATGAGCAGTTCTTC	TRBD2	TRBV6-2/TRBV6-3	NA	TRBJ2-1
CASRTPGTKNSPLHF	TGTGCCAGTAGGACTCCCGGGACGAAAAATTCACCCCTCCACTTT	NA	TRBV19	once	TRBJ1-6
CASSLGQGIHEQFF	TGTGCCAGCAGCTTGGGACAGGGAATCCATGAGCAGTTCTTC	TRBD1	TRBV7-3	few	TRBJ2-1
CASSIDSLDSFYEQYF	TGTGCCAGTAGTATAGATTCCCTGGACAGTTTCTACGAGCAGTACTTC	NA	TRBV19	NA	TRBJ2-7
CASSSDRIKADTQYF	TGCGCCAGCAGCTCCGACAGGATCAAGGCAGATACGCAGTATTTT	NA	TRBV5-1	NA	TRBJ2-3
CASSYPSSRRPSGNTIYF	TGTGCCAGCAGTTACCCCTCCAGCAGACGGCCCTCTGGAAACACCATATATTTT	NA	TRBV6-2/TRBV6-3	NA	TRBJ1-3
CASSGAGSAETQYF	TGTGCCAGCAGCGGAGCGGGATCGGCCGAGACCCAGTACTTC	TRBD2	TRBV9	NA	TRBJ2-5
CASSPALKNTIYF	TGTGCCAGCTCACCGGCGCTGAAAAACACCATATATTTT	NA	TRBV18	NA	TRBJ1-3
CASRRQGSEKLFF	TGTGCCAGCAGAAGACAGGGCTCTGAAAAACTGTTTTTT	TRBD1	TRBV6-5	NA	TRBJ1-4
CASSGPALGTQYF	TGTGCCAGCAGCGGGCCAGCCCTTGGGACCCAGTACTTC	NA	TRBV6-5	NA	TRBJ2-5
CASSQVGRETQYF	TGTGCCAGCAGCCAGGTGGGGCGAGAGACCCAGTACTTC	NA	TRBV11-1	NA	TRBJ2-5
CAWTDRGDTEAFF	TGTGCCTGGACCGACAGGGGAGACACTGAAGCTTTCTTT	TRBD1	TRBV30	NA	TRBJ1-1
CAWSNSNQPQHF	TGTGCCTGGAGTAATAGCAATCAGCCCCAGCATTTT	NA	TRBV30	NA	TRBJ1-5
CASSQYRGSGGNTIYF	TGTGCCAGCAGCCAATATCGAGGCAGTGGGGGAAACACCATATATTTT	NA	TRBV4-2	NA	TRBJ1-3
CASSLRQTNTEAFF	TGTGCCAGTAGTCTGCGGCAGACGAACACTGAAGCTTTCTTT	NA	TRBV19	NA	TRBJ1-1
CASGLKVPDTQYF	TGTGCTAGTGGTTTGAAAGTCCCAGATACGCAGTATTTT	NA	TRBV12-5	NA	TRBJ2-3
CASSYSGGDGYGYTF	TGTGCCAGCAGTTACTCCGGGGGCGACGGCTATGGCTACACCTTC	NA	TRBV6-5	NA	TRBJ1-2
CASSDSNQPQHF	TGTGCCAGCAGTGATAGCAATCAGCCCCAGCATTTT	NA	TRBV6-1	NA	TRBJ1-5
CASSKEQFFRTEAFF	TGTGCCAGCAGTAAGGAACAGTTTTTCCGGACTGAAGCTTTCTTT	NA	TRBV27	NA	TRBJ1-1
CASSLISVSSYNSPLHF	TGTGCCAGCAGCTTGATTAGCGTCAGCTCCTATAATTCACCCCTCCACTTT	NA	TRBV5-6	NA	TRBJ1-6
CASSQDLASGRAGEDTQYF	TGCGCCAGCAGCCAAGATTTGGCTAGCGGGAGGGCCGGGGAAGATACGCAGTATTTT	TRBD2	TRBV4-1	NA	TRBJ2-3
CASSFGSTEAFF	TGTGCCAGCAGCTTTGGGAGCACTGAAGCTTTCTTT	NA	TRBV7-9	NA	TRBJ1-1